Detailed here is one TCR beta chain. The antigen is unknown. This sample was taken from a study of T-cell reconstitution after alpha-beta-depleted transplantation in children. Study-level points and caveats: The authors attributed T-cell counts and diversity one year after transplant mostly to newly produced T cells.

With 2 bases removed from V and 5 bases from J, the gap between germline ends came to 16 bases. CDR1 and CDR2 (germline): DFQATT, SNEGSKA (reference sequence). CDR3 length: 15 residues. As it was prepared, the TCRbeta library received unique molecular identifiers. One entry per CDR3 protein results from TCRdb running MiXCR on the PCR reads. The sample shows 500,000 to 650,000 distinct CDR3 sequences, more than 9.5% of them seen only once. V and J are TRBV20-1 and TRBJ2-1; TRBD2 is a possible D gene (5 bases). The clonotype comes from a female patient aged 2-9 years who had a stem cell transplant for aplastic anemia, so the T cells may come from the graft donor. The specimen was PBMCs, mostly from graft donor cells, collected 180 days after TCRalphabeta/CD19-depleted stem cell transplant. The CDR3 coding sequence is TGCAGTGCTAGATTGTCGCGAGGGCCCCACAATGAGCAGTTCTTC. Its protein is CSARLSRGPHNEQFF.